Listed here are 27 T cell receptor beta chains from one sample, sequenced in a study of immune heterogeneity within non-small cell lung tumors. Template input was genomic DNA from bulk tumor (about 640 ng per sample). While surgery was under way, several biopsies spaced far apart were taken per primary tumor. Samples came from untreated patients having curative surgery for newly diagnosed non-small cell lung cancer. Multiplex PCR relied on 32 V and 13 J primers to amplify TCR beta CDR3. Each CDR3 protein is one row after TCRdb ran MiXCR on the multiplex PCR reads. This sample has 30,000 to 40,000 distinct CDR3 sequences, with under 35% found just once. What was sequenced was lung tumor tissue. Every receptor here comes from a man between 40 and 49 years old with non-small cell lung cancer.

This clonotype came up a few times. The gene calls are TRBV7-2 and TRBJ2-1; D is possibly TRBD2 (7 bases). The CDR3 is 15 amino acids. Germline lookup yields CDR1 SGHTA and CDR2 FQGNSA. Trimming took 6 bases from V and 6 from J, leaving 18 bases between them. The CDR3 DNA reads TGTGCCAGCAGACGTGGGGGCGGGAGAGGCAATGAGCAGTTCTTC. Its protein is CASRRGGGRGNEQFF.

In this sample, this clonotype turned up a few times. The gene calls are TRBV6-2 or TRBV6-3 and TRBJ1-1, with TRBD1 matching 8 bases. CDR1 MNHEY and CDR2 SVGEGT come from the germline V gene. The CDR3 length is 14 residues. J lost 6 bases, V lost 7 bases, and 10 bases had no gene match. The CDR3 loop is CASKLQGGLPEAFF. DNA of the CDR3: TGTGCCAGCAAACTACAGGGGGGGTTGCCTGAAGCTTTCTTT.

The table lists this clonotype with many counts. The chain uses TRBV20-1 and TRBJ2-3; D not certain. In germline, CDR1 is DFQATT, CDR2 SNEGSKA (reference sequence). V dropped 5 bases and J dropped 1 base, with 13 bases sitting between them. CDR3 length: 14 residues. The CDR3 reads CSAGPSSGTDTQYF. The CDR3 nucleotides are TGCAGTGCTGGCCCCTCATCTGGCACAGATACGCAGTATTTT.

In its sample, this clonotype was seen many times. This sequence joins TRBV27 and TRBJ2-7; 11 positions match TRBD1. V lost 7 bases and J lost 10; bases outside the gene matches: 12. This CDR3 comprises 14 residues. Germline V gene data show CDR1 as MNHEY and CDR2 as SMNVEV (reference sequence). The CDR3 DNA follows: TGTGCCAGCAATCCTCTTTCGGGACAGGGGGAACAGTACTTC. Translating it yields CASNPLSGQGEQYF.

There are a few counts of this clonotype. The J gene is TRBJ2-3, the V gene TRBV20-1, with TRBD2 matching 13 bases. Germline V CDR1 and CDR2: DFQATT, SNEGSKA (reference sequence). The CDR3 consists of 15 residues. V trimming: 6 bases; J trimming: 0 bases; junction bases outside the gene matches: 3. The CDR3 DNA is TGCAGTGCCGAGGGACTAGCGGGGAGCACAGATACGCAGTATTTT. It yields the protein CSAEGLAGSTDTQYF.

The chain combines TRBV19 with TRBJ2-2, with TRBD2 identical over 12 bases. With V trimmed by 3 bases and J by 6 bases, 11 bases remained unmatched. The V gene's germline CDR1 is LNHDA and CDR2 SQIVND (reference sequence). CDR3 length equals 18 residues. The chain's CDR3 is CASSMRLRLAGVAGELFF. In DNA, the CDR3 is TGTGCCAGTAGTATGAGGCTGAGACTAGCGGGAGTCGCCGGGGAGCTGTTTTTT.

Within the sample, this clonotype is medium-sized. This chain links TRBV15 with TRBJ2-2; 8 bases are shared with TRBD1. This CDR3 has 16 amino acids. The V and J ends lost 0 bases and 4 bases, in that order; junction bases with no gene match: 4. Germline CDR1 reads LNHNV; CDR2 reads YYDKDF (reference sequence). CDR3: CATSRDPGGFTGELFF. CDR3 in DNA: TGTGCCACCAGCAGAGATCCAGGGGGCTTCACCGGGGAGCTGTTTTTT.

This clonotype was counted ten times or more. The chain has TRBV4-1 and TRBJ2-3, with a weak D call TRBD1 (6 bases). The CDR3 runs 15 residues. Germline CDR1 reads MGHRA; CDR2 reads YSYEKL. Trimming cost V 5 bases and J 0 bases, with 12 bases left between them. The CDR3 DNA reads TGCGCCAGCAGCGATCGGACAGCTAGCACAGATACGCAGTATTTT. Translation: CASSDRTASTDTQYF.

To note about this clonotype: It may be a read error: a sequence one base away is much more abundant. The V call is TRBV20-1, the J call TRBJ2-5; the D is unclear. CDR3 length: 14 residues. The V end lost 2 bases, the J end lost 2 bases, and 12 bases lay between the germline ends. Germline-derived CDR1 and CDR2 are DFQATT and SNEGSKA (reference sequence). The CDR3 spells CSARPRQLQETQYF. Written as DNA, the CDR3 is TGCAGTGCTAGACCGAGACAACTTCAAGAGACCCAGTACTTC.

This clonotype was recorded at least ten times. The V gene is TRBV24-1, the J gene TRBJ1-1, with 9 bases aligning to TRBD1. CDR1 and CDR2 from the germline V gene are KGHDR and SFDVKD. CDR3 length equals 15 residues. Germline trimming cut 2 bases from V and 3 bases from J; bases unmatched to any gene: 3. CDR3 in amino acids: CATSDSGQGDTEAFF. The CDR3, as DNA: TGTGCCACCAGTGATTCGGGACAGGGAGACACTGAAGCTTTCTTT.

This clonotype was found many times. The rearrangement uses TRBV4-2 and TRBJ1-1; D not certain. CDR3 length: 13 residues. V dropped 2 bases and J dropped 5 bases, with 9 bases sitting between them. CDR1 is LGHNA, CDR2 YNFKEQ, per germline. Here the CDR3 DNA reads TGTGCCAGCAGCCAATCCGAAGGAACTGAAGCTTTCTTT. As protein: CASSQSEGTEAFF.

This clonotype is medium-sized within its sample. The chain recombines TRBV19 with TRBJ1-2; D is possibly TRBD1 (5 bases). The germline gives CDR1 LNHDA, CDR2 SQIVND (reference sequence). There are 13 residues in the CDR3. Trimming took 3 bases from V and 5 from J, leaving 10 bases between them. CDR3 loop: CASSIGTLYGYTF. The CDR3 DNA reads as TGTGCCAGTAGTATCGGGACCCTTTATGGCTACACCTTC.

This chain links TRBV28 with TRBJ2-5; possibly TRBD2 for D (5 bases). Deletions cut 3 bases from V and 0 bases from J, with 11 bases between. There are 15 residues in the CDR3. In germline, CDR1 is MDHEN, CDR2 SYDVKM. CDR3 residues: CASSLSGTYQETQYF. The CDR3 DNA reads as TGTGCCAGCAGTTTGAGCGGAACGTACCAAGAGACCCAGTACTTC.

J is TRBJ2-1 and V is TRBV5-1; D not resolved. The V end was cut by 2 bases, the J end by 5 bases, with 14 bases between. This CDR3 has 15 residues. Germline CDR1 is SGHRS and CDR2 is YFSETQ. The CDR3 coding sequence is TGCGCCAGCAGCTTACATGGGTCTGAAAACAATGAGCAGTTCTTC. Protein product: CASSLHGSENNEQFF.

A note on this clonotype: This sequence may be a read error, since a much larger clone differs from it by one base. J is TRBJ2-1 and V is TRBV30; the D call may be TRBD1 or TRBD2 (5 bases each). The CDR3 loop spans 13 amino acids. Germline V gives CDR1 GTSNPN, CDR2 SVGIG (reference sequence). The CDR3: CARSRDAVSEQFF. As DNA, the CDR3 is TGTGCCCGGAGTAGGGACGCCGTCAGTGAGCAGTTCTTC.

This clonotype has just one count. The chain is built from TRBV29-1 and TRBJ2-5; no clear D gene. Germline CDR1 reads SQVTM; CDR2 reads ANQGSEA. V was shortened by 7 bases and J by 1 base, with 7 bases between the two germline ends. The CDR3 totals 11 residues. CDR3 in DNA: TGCAGCGGGGCGTTCCAAGAGACCCAGTACTTC. Amino acids: CSGAFQETQYF.

This clonotype showed up many times. The chain links TRBV10-1 to TRBJ2-2; D is possibly TRBD1 (6 bases). Germline CDR1 and CDR2: WNHNN and SYGVQD (reference sequence). V was cut by 6 bases and J by 1 base, with 6 bases left in between. This CDR3 contains 13 residues. The CDR3 protein is CASRGGNTGELFF. In nucleotides, the CDR3 is TGCGCCAGCAGAGGGGGGAACACCGGGGAGCTGTTTTTT.

As for this clonotype: This may come from a read error, since a much larger clone is one base off. V usage is TRBV2 and J usage is TRBJ1-2; D gene ambiguous. Germline V gene lookup returns CDR1 SNHLY and CDR2 FYNNEI. The CDR3 sequence is 14 residues long. CDR3 residues: CASNEIKAEYGYTF. CDR3 bases: TGTGCCAGCAATGAAATCAAGGCAGAATATGGCTACACCTTC.

There are many counts of this clonotype. The gene calls are TRBV20-1 and TRBJ1-2; D is ambiguous. The CDR3 contains 13 residues. Germline V gene lookup returns CDR1 DFQATT and CDR2 SNEGSKA (reference sequence). V was pared by 3 bases and J by 5 bases, with 13 bases between. In nucleotides, the CDR3 is TGCAGTGCTAGTACGCCTGGACCTTATGGCTACACCTTC. It yields the protein CSASTPGPYGYTF.

Ten or more counts support this clonotype. The chain employs TRBV6-1 and TRBJ1-5; possible D gene TRBD1, 5 bases. Trimming pared 2 bases from V and 0 bases from J, leaving 14 bases between. The length of the CDR3 is 17 residues. The germline gives CDR1 MNHNS, CDR2 SASEGT. CDR3 residues: CASSERGSVYSNQPQHF. The CDR3 nucleotides read TGTGCCAGCAGTGAAAGGGGCAGCGTTTATAGCAATCAGCCCCAGCATTTT.

In its sample, this clonotype was seen many times. The rearrangement links TRBV7-8 to TRBJ2-7, with D perhaps TRBD1 (5 bases). V lost 1 base and J lost 6, with 13 bases in between. Germline loops: CDR1 SGHVS, CDR2 FQNEAQ. This CDR3 comprises 14 residues. CDR3 bases: TGTGCCAGCAGCTTAGATCCGGTGCAGGGCGAGCAGTACTTC. As protein: CASSLDPVQGEQYF.

A note on this clonotype: A read error may be the cause here, since a much bigger clone is one base away. The DNA of the CDR3 is TGTGCCTGTAGTCTACCGCGAGAGGGGCCCAGGCATTTT. Translation: CACSLPREGPRHF. The chain joins TRBV30 to TRBJ1-5; D may be TRBD1 (5 bases). Germline V CDR1 and CDR2: GTSNPN, SVGIG (reference sequence). Trimming removed 6 bases at V and 15 bases at J, with 24 bases between. The CDR3 has 13 residues. The variable domain in full, completed from reference TRBV30 and TRBJ1-5, reads SQTIHQWPATLVQPVGSPLSLECTVEGTSNPNLYWYRQAAGRGLQLLFYSVGIGQISSEVPQNLSASRPQDRQFILSSKKLLLSDSGFYLCACSLPREGPRHFGDGTRLSIL.

There are many counts of this clonotype. This chain connects TRBV19 to TRBJ2-7, with D perhaps TRBD1 (5 bases). The CDR3 contains 14 residues. Germline CDR1 is LNHDA and CDR2 is SQIVND (reference sequence). Trimming pared 5 bases from V and 1 base from J, leaving 12 bases between. The DNA for the CDR3 is TGTGCCAGTAGTCCCCAGGGAATATCCTACGAGCAGTACTTC. Translating gives CASSPQGISYEQYF.

The chain couples TRBV20-1 to TRBJ2-3, with D tentatively TRBD2 (5 bases). The CDR3 totals 14 residues. V was cut by 3 bases and J by 2 bases, with 12 bases left in between. CDR1 is DFQATT, CDR2 SNEGSKA, per germline (reference sequence). In DNA form, the CDR3 reads TGCAGTGCTAGCACGCGGGCCGACACAGATACGCAGTATTTT. Protein product: CSASTRADTDTQYF.

J is TRBJ2-1 and V is TRBV7-2, with 12 bases matching TRBD2. Germline V gene sequence: CDR1 SGHTA, CDR2 FQGNSA. J lost 16 bases, V lost 4 bases, and 5 bases had no gene match. The CDR3 contains 12 residues. CDR3 protein: CASSSTSGRKFF. The CDR3 DNA reads as TGTGCCAGCAGCTCGACTAGCGGGAGAAAATTCTTC.

As to this clonotype: A much larger clone lies one base from this, so it may be a read error. The chain joins TRBV18 to TRBJ2-7, with D hard to call. The CDR3 loop spans 13 amino acids. The germline V gene has CDR1 KGHSH and CDR2 LQKENI. V gave up 6 bases and J gave up 2 bases, with 11 bases separating them. The CDR3 here is CASSPTFAYEQYF. CDR3 coding DNA: TGTGCCAGCTCGCCGACATTTGCCTACGAGCAGTACTTC.

This clonotype was seen a few times. The CDR3 loop reads CASSLGMGREAAEQFF. The CDR3, as DNA: TGTGCCAGCAGCTTAGGAATGGGGCGGGAGGCCGCGGAGCAGTTCTTC. The chain carries TRBV11-2 and TRBJ2-1, with 8 bases that match TRBD2. CDR1 is SGHAT and CDR2 is FQNNGV in the germline V gene. The V and J ends lost 1 base and 10 bases, in that order; junction bases with no gene match: 12. The CDR3 runs to 16 residues.